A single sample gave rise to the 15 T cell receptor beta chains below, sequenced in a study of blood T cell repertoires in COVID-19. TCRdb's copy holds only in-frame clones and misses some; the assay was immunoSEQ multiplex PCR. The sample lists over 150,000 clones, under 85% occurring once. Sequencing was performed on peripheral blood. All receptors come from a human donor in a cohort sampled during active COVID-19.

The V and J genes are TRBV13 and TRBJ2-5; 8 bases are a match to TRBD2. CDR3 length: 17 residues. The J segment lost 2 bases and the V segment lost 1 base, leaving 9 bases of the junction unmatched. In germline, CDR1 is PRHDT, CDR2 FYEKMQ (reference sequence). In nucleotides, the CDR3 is TGTGCCAGCAGCTTAGAGGAGAGCGGGGGCCCACAAGAGACCCAGTACTTC. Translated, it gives CASSLEESGGPQETQYF.

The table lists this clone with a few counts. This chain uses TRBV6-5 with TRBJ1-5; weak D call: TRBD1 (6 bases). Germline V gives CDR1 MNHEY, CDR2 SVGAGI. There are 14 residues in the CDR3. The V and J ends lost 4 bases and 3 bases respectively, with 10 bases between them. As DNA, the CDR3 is TGTGCCAGCAGTTCCAGGGGTTTCAATCAGCCCCAGCATTTT. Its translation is CASSSRGFNQPQHF.

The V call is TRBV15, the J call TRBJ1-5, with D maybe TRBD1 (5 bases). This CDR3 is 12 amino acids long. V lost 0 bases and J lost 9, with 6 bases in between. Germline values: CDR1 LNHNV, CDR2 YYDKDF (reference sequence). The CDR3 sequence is CATSRDQGPQHF. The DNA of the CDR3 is TGTGCCACCAGCAGAGATCAGGGGCCCCAGCATTTT.

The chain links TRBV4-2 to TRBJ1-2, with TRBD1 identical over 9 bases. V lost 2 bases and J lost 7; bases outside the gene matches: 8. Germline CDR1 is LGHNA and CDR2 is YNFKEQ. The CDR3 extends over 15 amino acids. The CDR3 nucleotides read TGTGCCAGCAGCCAAAATACCGGGACAGGGTCTGGCTACACCTTC. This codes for CASSQNTGTGSGYTF.

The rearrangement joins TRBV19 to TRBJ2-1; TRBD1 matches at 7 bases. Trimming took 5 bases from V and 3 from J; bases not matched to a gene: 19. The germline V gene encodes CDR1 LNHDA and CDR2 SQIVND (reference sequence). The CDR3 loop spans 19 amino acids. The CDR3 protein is CASSPRPVLQGLGYNEQFF. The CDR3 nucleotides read TGTGCCAGTAGTCCTAGGCCCGTTTTACAGGGGCTAGGCTACAATGAGCAGTTCTTC.

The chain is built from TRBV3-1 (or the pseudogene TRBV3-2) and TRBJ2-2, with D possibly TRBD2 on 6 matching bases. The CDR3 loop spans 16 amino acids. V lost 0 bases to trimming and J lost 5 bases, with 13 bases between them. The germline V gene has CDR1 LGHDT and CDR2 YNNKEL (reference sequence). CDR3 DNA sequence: TGTGCCAGCAGCCAAGATCGCCGGACTATTACCGGGGAGCTGTTTTTT. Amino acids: CASSQDRRTITGELFF.

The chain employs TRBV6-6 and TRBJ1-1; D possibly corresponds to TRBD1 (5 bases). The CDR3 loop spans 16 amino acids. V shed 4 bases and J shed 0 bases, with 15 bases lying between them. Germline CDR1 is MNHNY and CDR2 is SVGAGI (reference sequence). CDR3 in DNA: TGTGCCAGCAGTTTGAATCCAGGGTTACTGAACACTGAAGCTTTCTTT. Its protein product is CASSLNPGLLNTEAFF.

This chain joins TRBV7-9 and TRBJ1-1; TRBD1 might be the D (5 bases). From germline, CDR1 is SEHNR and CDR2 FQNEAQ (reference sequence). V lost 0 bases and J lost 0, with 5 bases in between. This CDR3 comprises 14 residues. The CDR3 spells CASSLATVNTEAFF. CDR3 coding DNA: TGTGCCAGCAGCTTAGCGACAGTGAACACTGAAGCTTTCTTT.

The CDR3 sequence: CASRGTSVAETQYF. In DNA, the CDR3 is TGTGCCAGCAGGGGCACTAGCGTCGCAGAGACCCAGTACTTC. The chain has TRBV2 and TRBJ2-5; 7 nucleotides align to TRBD2. Unmatched junction bases numbered 8, after V lost 6 bases and J lost 4 bases. The CDR3 is 14 amino acids. The germline V gene has CDR1 SNHLY and CDR2 FYNNEI. Using reference TRBV2 and TRBJ2-5 for the parts outside the CDR3, the full variable domain is EPEVTQTPSHQVTQMGQEVILRCVPISNHLYFYWYRQILGQKVEFLVSFYNNEISEKSEIFDDQFSVERPDGSNFTLKIRSTKLEDSAMYFCASRGTSVAETQYFGPGTRLLVL.

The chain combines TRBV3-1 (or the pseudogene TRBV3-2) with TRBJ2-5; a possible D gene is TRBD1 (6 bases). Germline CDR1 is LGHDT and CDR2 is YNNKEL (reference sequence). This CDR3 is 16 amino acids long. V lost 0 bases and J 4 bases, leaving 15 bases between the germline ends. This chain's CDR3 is CASSQDKNRATETQYF. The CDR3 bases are TGTGCCAGCAGCCAAGATAAAAACAGGGCCACAGAGACCCAGTACTTC.

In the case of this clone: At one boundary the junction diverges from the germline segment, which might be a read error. CDR3 in amino acids: CASSPGNPEAFF. The CDR3 DNA sequence: TGTGCCAGCAGCCCAGGGAACCCTGAAGCTTTCTTT. This chain links TRBV4-2 with TRBJ1-1, with D possibly TRBD1 on 5 matching bases. The CDR3 totals 12 residues. Germline CDR1 reads LGHNA; CDR2 reads YNFKEQ.

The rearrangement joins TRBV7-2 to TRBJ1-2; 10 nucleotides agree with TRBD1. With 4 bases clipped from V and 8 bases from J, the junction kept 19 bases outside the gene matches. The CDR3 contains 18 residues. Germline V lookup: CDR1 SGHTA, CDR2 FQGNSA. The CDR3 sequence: CASSSLTGTGDSLGGYTF. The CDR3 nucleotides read TGTGCCAGCAGCTCATTGACCGGGACAGGGGATTCCCTGGGGGGCTACACCTTC.

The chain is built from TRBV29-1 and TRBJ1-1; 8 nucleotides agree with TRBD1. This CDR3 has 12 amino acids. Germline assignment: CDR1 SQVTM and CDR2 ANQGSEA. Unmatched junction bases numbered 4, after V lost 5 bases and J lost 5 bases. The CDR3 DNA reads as TGCAGCGTTCGACAGGGGACGACTGAAGCTTTCTTT. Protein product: CSVRQGTTEAFF.

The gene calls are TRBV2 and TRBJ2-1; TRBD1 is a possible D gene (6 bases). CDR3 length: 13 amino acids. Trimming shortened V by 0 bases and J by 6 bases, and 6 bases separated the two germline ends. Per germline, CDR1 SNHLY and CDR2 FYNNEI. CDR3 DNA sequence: TGTGCCAGCAGTGAAGCGGGGGCCAATGAGCAGTTCTTC. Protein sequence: CASSEAGANEQFF.

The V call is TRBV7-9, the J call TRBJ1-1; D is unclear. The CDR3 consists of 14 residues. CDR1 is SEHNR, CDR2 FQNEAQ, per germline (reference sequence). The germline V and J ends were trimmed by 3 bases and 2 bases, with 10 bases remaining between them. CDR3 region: CASSLRELNTEAFF. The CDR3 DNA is TGTGCCAGCAGCTTGAGGGAATTAAACACTGAAGCTTTCTTT.